A single sample gave rise to the 10 T cell receptor beta chains below, sequenced in a study of T cells expressing NK-cell markers (dated by TCRdb to about 2020). Receptor libraries were prepared by 5' RACE. Data came from an Illumina HiSeq 2000. TCRdb reprocessed the reads and lists each CDR3 protein sequence as a single entry, with no DNA. This specimen's table enumerates fewer than 550,000 distinct CDR3 sequences. Of the sample, 1.4% is held by the ten largest clones. What was sequenced was blood T cells: a sorted CD56 or NKG2C T cell subset, CD4+ or CD8+ T cells, or bulk PBMC T cells (not recorded which). The receptors derive from a woman between 45 and 60 years old in good health. Donor details come from another sample of the same person, matched by shared clones.

V is TRBV4-1 and J is TRBJ1-6; the TCRdb D gene call, TRBD1, has no DNA to confirm it. Germline V gives CDR1 MGHRA, CDR2 YSYEKL. The CDR3 spans 19 residues. This chain's CDR3 is CASSQVEFLGTGVNSPLHF.

V and J are TRBV4-1 and TRBJ1-2; TCRdb selects TRBD1, and the lack of DNA leaves this call unchecked. The CDR3 is 14 residues long. Per the germline V gene, CDR1 is MGHRA and CDR2 is YSYEKL. CDR3 sequence reads: CASSQEGLPYGYTF.

This chain joins TRBV3-1 and TRBJ2-5; the D call from TCRdb, TRBD2, cannot be confirmed without DNA. Germline lookup yields CDR1 LGHDT and CDR2 YNNKEL (reference sequence). The CDR3 is 16 amino acids. The CDR3 loop is CASSHTSGEIIQTQYF.

The V call is TRBV7-9, the J call TRBJ1-2. The CDR3 loop spans 13 amino acids. The germline CDR1 and CDR2 sequences are SEHNR and FQNEAQ (reference sequence). CDR3 loop: CASSFVQLYGYTF.

This chain connects TRBV20-1 to TRBJ2-1; the D gene TCRdb calls, TRBD2, cannot be checked with no DNA. This CDR3 comprises 14 residues. Germline V gene data show CDR1 as DFQATT and CDR2 as SNEGSKA (reference sequence). CDR3: CSRLAGGPGNEQFF.

This chain connects TRBV4-1 to TRBJ1-6. This CDR3 has 13 amino acids. Germline V gene lookup returns CDR1 MGHRA and CDR2 YSYEKL. CDR3 protein: CASSQTRNSPLHF.

The chain joins TRBV2 to TRBJ2-1; without DNA, the TCRdb call of TRBD1 cannot be checked. The CDR3 consists of 14 residues. Germline CDR1 and CDR2: SNHLY and FYNNEI. The CDR3 region is CASSEGRTVNEQFF.

This chain connects TRBV12-3 or TRBV12-4 to TRBJ1-2. This CDR3 spans 12 amino acids. The CDR3: CASGSVLYGYTF.

This chain joins TRBV7-9 and TRBJ2-5. Germline CDR1 reads SEHNR; CDR2 reads FQNEAQ (reference sequence). This CDR3 is 15 amino acids long. This CDR3 is CASSLLLAHQETQYF. The full variable domain, rest sourced from reference TRBV7-9 and TRBJ2-5, is DTGVSQNPRHKITKRGQNVTFRCDPISEHNRLYWYRQTLGQGPEFLTYFQNEAQLEKSRLLSDRFSAERPKGSFSTLEIQRTEQGDSAMYLCASSLLLAHQETQYFGPGTRLLVL.

This chain's CDR3 is CASSPLTGLNEQYF. The chain carries TRBV7-2 and TRBJ2-7; TCRdb proposes TRBD1, but this gene call is untestable without DNA. Looked up from germline, CDR1 is SGHTA and CDR2 is FQGNSA. The CDR3 loop spans 14 amino acids.